This entry concerns a single T cell receptor beta chain. As yet, its antigen is unknown. This specimen belongs to a study of siplizumab effects on memory and regulatory T cells. Whole-study findings and limits: Alloreactive CD4+ clones that could be mapped were on average roughly 69% Treg-derived with siplizumab, against 25% to 30% in controls.

TCRdb keeps only in-frame clones here, not all; method: immunoSEQ multiplex PCR. The sample lists more than 50,000 clones, approximately 95% occurring once. Sample: CD8+ T cells sorted from blood. The sequence was collected from a human donor in good health.

The CDR3 DNA sequence: TGTGCCAGCAGTTACCGGACAACTGAGCAGTTCTTC. Protein product: CASSYRTTEQFF. The V gene is TRBV6-5, the J gene TRBJ2-1; maybe TRBD1 (5 bases). The CDR3 length is 12 residues. Trimming removed 2 bases at V and 9 bases at J, with 8 bases between. Germline V gene data show CDR1 as MNHEY and CDR2 as SVGAGI.